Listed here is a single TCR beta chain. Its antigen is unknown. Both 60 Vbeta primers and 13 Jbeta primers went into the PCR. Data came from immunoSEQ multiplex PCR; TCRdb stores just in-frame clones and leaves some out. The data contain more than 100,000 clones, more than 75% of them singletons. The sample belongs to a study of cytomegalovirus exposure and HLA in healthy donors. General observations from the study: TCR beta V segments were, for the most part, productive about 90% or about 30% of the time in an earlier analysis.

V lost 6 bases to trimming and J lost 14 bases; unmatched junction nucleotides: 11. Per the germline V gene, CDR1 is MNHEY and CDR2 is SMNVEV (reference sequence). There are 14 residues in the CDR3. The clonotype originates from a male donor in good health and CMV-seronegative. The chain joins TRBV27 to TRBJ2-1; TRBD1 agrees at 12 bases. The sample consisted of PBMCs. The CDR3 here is CASSGTGGAGSKFF. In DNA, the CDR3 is TGTGCCAGCAGCGGGACAGGGGGCGCGGGGTCGAAGTTCTTC.